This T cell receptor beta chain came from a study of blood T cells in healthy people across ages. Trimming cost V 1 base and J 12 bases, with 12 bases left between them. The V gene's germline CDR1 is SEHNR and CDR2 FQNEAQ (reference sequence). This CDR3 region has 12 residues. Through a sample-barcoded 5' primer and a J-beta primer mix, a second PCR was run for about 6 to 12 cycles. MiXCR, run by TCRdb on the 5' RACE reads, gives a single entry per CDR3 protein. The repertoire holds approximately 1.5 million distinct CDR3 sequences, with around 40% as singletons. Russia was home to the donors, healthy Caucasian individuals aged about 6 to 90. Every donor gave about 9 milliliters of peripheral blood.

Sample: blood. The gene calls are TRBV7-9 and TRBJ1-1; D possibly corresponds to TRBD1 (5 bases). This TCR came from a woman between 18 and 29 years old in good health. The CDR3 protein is CASSLDRREPFF. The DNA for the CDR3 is TGTGCCAGCAGCTTAGACAGGAGGGAACCTTTCTTT.